What follows are 23 T cell receptor beta chains derived from one specimen sequenced in a study of blood T cell repertoires in COVID-19. TCRdb's table, derived via immunoSEQ multiplex PCR, lists solely in-frame clones and lacks some. This sample has 350,000 to 450,000 clones, with approximately 90% found just once. Sequenced: PBMCs or T cells enriched from blood (not recorded which). The receptors originated from a man aged 30-40 years who had recovered from COVID-19.

The sample holds many counts of this clone. The rearrangement joins TRBV19 to TRBJ1-5; D not certain. CDR1 and CDR2 (germline): LNHDA, SQIVND (reference sequence). V was cut by 7 bases and J by 0 bases, with 13 bases left in between. The CDR3 runs to 15 residues. In nucleotides, the CDR3 is TGTGCCAGTACCCCAGGAACTCTTAGCAATCAGCCCCAGCATTTT. This translates into CASTPGTLSNQPQHF.

The chain is built from TRBV28 and TRBJ1-5; 8 bases are a match to TRBD1. Germline CDR1 MDHEN, CDR2 SYDVKM. With 6 bases clipped from V and 2 bases from J, the junction kept 6 bases outside the gene matches. This CDR3 region has 15 residues. DNA for the CDR3: TGTGCCAGCAGAACTCCGGGACAGGGCAATCAGCCCCAGCATTTT. It yields the protein CASRTPGQGNQPQHF.

J is TRBJ1-5 and V is TRBV19, with TRBD1 identical over 7 bases. The CDR3 covers 14 residues. From germline, CDR1 is LNHDA and CDR2 SQIVND (reference sequence). V lost 5 bases, J lost 5 bases, and 6 bases stayed unmatched. CDR3 loop: CASSVRDSYQPQHF. The CDR3 nucleotides are TGTGCCAGTAGTGTCCGGGACAGCTATCAGCCCCAGCATTTT.

The rearrangement joins TRBV29-1 to TRBJ2-6; D remains ambiguous. CDR1 is SQVTM and CDR2 is ANQGSEA in the germline V gene. This CDR3 contains 16 residues. V was cut by 7 bases and J by 0 bases, with 16 bases left in between. The CDR3 sequence: CSGIIQHYSGANVLTF. CDR3 coding DNA: TGCAGCGGTATTATTCAACACTACTCTGGGGCCAACGTCCTGACTTTC.

This clone was counted between two and nine times. V gene TRBV5-6 combines with J gene TRBJ2-2, with 7 bases that match TRBD2. The CDR3 contains 18 residues. Germline-derived CDR1 and CDR2 are SGHDT and YYEEEE. The ends lost 2 bases at V and 3 bases at J; junction bases unmatched: 13. CDR3 residues: CASSFGQGGAGDTGELFF. For the CDR3, the DNA is TGTGCCAGCAGCTTCGGGCAGGGTGGCGCGGGGGACACCGGGGAGCTGTTTTTT.

V usage is TRBV24-1 and J usage is TRBJ1-2; tentative D call: TRBD1 (6 bases). The germline V gene encodes CDR1 KGHDR and CDR2 SFDVKD. Trimming stripped 5 bases from V and 8 bases from J, with 14 bases between. This CDR3 is 13 amino acids long. This chain's CDR3 is CATSGVGAGGYTF. The CDR3 DNA sequence: TGTGCCACCAGTGGGGTGGGGGCAGGCGGCTACACCTTC.

The rearrangement joins TRBV9 to TRBJ1-2; TRBD1 matches 7 bases. Trimming removed 3 bases from V and 4 bases from J; junction bases left unmatched: 9. This CDR3 has 15 amino acids. Germline V gene lookup returns CDR1 SGDLS and CDR2 YYNGEE. The CDR3 spells CASSGGQKIPYGYTF. CDR3 in DNA: TGTGCCAGCAGCGGGGGACAGAAGATTCCCTATGGCTACACCTTC.

The chain recombines TRBV19 with TRBJ2-7; 11 positions agree with TRBD1. V was clipped by 5 bases and J by 2 bases; unmatched bases: 5. The CDR3 runs to 15 residues. In germline, CDR1 is LNHDA, CDR2 SQIVND (reference sequence). The DNA for the CDR3 is TGTGCCAGTAGTTCCGGACAGGGGGCTACCTACGAGCAGTACTTC. Its translation is CASSSGQGATYEQYF.

The chain recombines TRBV19 with TRBJ2-3; 10 nucleotides align to TRBD2. This CDR3 is built from 18 residues. Germline V CDR1 and CDR2: LNHDA, SQIVND (reference sequence). V lost 0 bases and J lost 4; bases outside the gene matches: 10. This CDR3 reads CASSIDSLAGAASDTQYF. DNA of the CDR3: TGTGCCAGTAGTATAGATTCTCTAGCGGGAGCGGCGTCAGATACGCAGTATTTT.

This chain links TRBV2 with TRBJ2-2; 9 positions agree with TRBD1. The germline gives CDR1 SNHLY, CDR2 FYNNEI. This CDR3 spans 15 amino acids. V trimming: 5 bases; J trimming: 1 base; junction bases outside the gene matches: 2. CDR3 bases: TGTGCCAGCAGTTGGGACAGGGAGAACACCGGGGAGCTGTTTTTT. Protein product: CASSWDRENTGELFF.

The rearrangement uses TRBV5-1 and TRBJ2-7, with 9 bases identical to TRBD1. V trimming: 3 bases; J trimming: 5 bases; junction bases outside the gene matches: 12. The V gene's germline CDR1 is SGHRS and CDR2 YFSETQ. The CDR3 has 16 residues. CDR3 in DNA: TGCGCCAGCAGCTCAATTCCGGGACAGGGTTCCCACGAGCAGTACTTC. Amino acid sequence: CASSSIPGQGSHEQYF.

This rearrangement joins TRBV7-9 to TRBJ1-2; tentatively, D is TRBD1 (5 bases). The length of the CDR3 is 12 residues. V lost 1 base and J lost 12, with 12 bases in between. Germline CDR1 and CDR2: SEHNR and FQNEAQ (reference sequence). The CDR3 sequence: CASSLGGGEDTF. The DNA of the CDR3 is TGTGCCAGCAGCTTAGGCGGAGGGGAGGACACCTTC.

This clone has a single count. The V call is TRBV13, the J call TRBJ1-6, with 8 bases that match TRBD1. Germline CDR1 and CDR2: PRHDT and FYEKMQ (reference sequence). V lost 5 bases to trimming and J lost 4 bases; unmatched junction nucleotides: 16. This CDR3 contains 19 residues. DNA for the CDR3: TGTGCCAGCAGCCCCCTAGCAGGGGGCTTTCTATCGTATAATTCACCCCTCCACTTT. It yields the protein CASSPLAGGFLSYNSPLHF.

The chain links TRBV5-1 to TRBJ2-7, with TRBD1 identical over 10 bases. V trimming: 6 bases; J trimming: 6 bases; junction bases outside the gene matches: 9. Germline CDR1 is SGHRS and CDR2 is YFSETQ. The CDR3 consists of 14 residues. CDR3 DNA sequence: TGCGCCAGCAATTGGGACAGGGGAGCGGGCGAGCAGTACTTC. It translates to CASNWDRGAGEQYF.

The chain links TRBV5-1 to TRBJ1-1; no definite D call. Germline assignment: CDR1 SGHRS and CDR2 YFSETQ. The CDR3 runs to 12 residues. Trimming stripped 0 bases from V and 6 bases from J, with 6 bases between. The CDR3: CASSLERAEAFF. The DNA for the CDR3 is TGCGCCAGCAGCTTGGAACGGGCTGAAGCTTTCTTT.

The chain combines TRBV7-9 with TRBJ2-3, with 12 bases that match TRBD2. Losses at the gene ends were 3 bases for V and 5 bases for J; bases not matched to a gene: 6. CDR1 and CDR2 (germline): SEHNR, FQNEAQ (reference sequence). The CDR3 extends over 16 amino acids. CDR3 region: CASSFSLAGGVDTQYF. CDR3 DNA sequence: TGTGCCAGCAGCTTTTCACTAGCGGGAGGTGTAGATACGCAGTATTTT.

This chain links TRBV19 with TRBJ2-3, with 12 bases identical to TRBD2. The V and J ends lost 4 bases and 5 bases, in that order; junction bases with no gene match: 10. Per the germline V gene, CDR1 is LNHDA and CDR2 is SQIVND (reference sequence). The CDR3 contains 17 residues. The CDR3 loop reads CASSKGALAGGGDTQYF. The DNA of the CDR3 is TGTGCCAGTAGTAAAGGAGCACTAGCGGGAGGTGGAGATACGCAGTATTTT.

The chain links TRBV29-1 to TRBJ2-5; 9 nucleotides agree with TRBD2. Germline V gene data show CDR1 as SQVTM and CDR2 as ANQGSEA. J lost 7 bases, V lost 0 bases, and 9 bases had no gene match. The CDR3 runs 15 residues. CDR3 in amino acids: CSVEEEASGIATQYF. In DNA form, the CDR3 reads TGCAGCGTTGAAGAAGAGGCTAGCGGGATTGCGACCCAGTACTTC. The full variable domain, its missing parts supplied by reference TRBV29-1 and TRBJ2-5, is SAVISQKPSRDICQRGTSLTIQCQVDSQVTMMFWYRQQPGQSLTLIATANQGSEATYESGFVIDKFPISRPNLTFSTLTVSNMSPEDSSIYLCSVEEEASGIATQYFGPGTRLLVL.

The chain combines TRBV28 with TRBJ2-1, with 12 positions matching TRBD1. Germline V gene lookup returns CDR1 MDHEN and CDR2 SYDVKM. Unmatched junction bases numbered 7, after V lost 4 bases and J lost 6 bases. The CDR3 consists of 16 residues. CDR3 in amino acids: CASSSSGTGGLNEQFF. CDR3 nucleotides: TGTGCCAGCAGTTCCTCCGGGACAGGGGGCCTCAATGAGCAGTTCTTC.

V and J are TRBV28 and TRBJ1-2, with a weak D call TRBD1 (5 bases). The CDR3 consists of 15 residues. Germline V gene data show CDR1 as MDHEN and CDR2 as SYDVKM. V was trimmed by 6 bases and J by 4 bases, leaving 18 bases between them. DNA of the CDR3: TGTGCCAGCAGCCCTCAAAGTGGGGCTGGCTATGGCTACACCTTC. It specifies CASSPQSGAGYGYTF.

The chain couples TRBV5-6 to TRBJ2-1; 9 nucleotides line up with TRBD1. Germline assignment: CDR1 SGHDT and CDR2 YYEEEE. This CDR3 spans 15 amino acids. J gave up 6 bases and V 6 bases, and 10 bases lay outside the gene matches. CDR3 amino acids: CASKSRDRVVNEQFF. As DNA, the CDR3 is TGTGCCAGCAAGTCCCGGGACAGGGTCGTCAATGAGCAGTTCTTC.

The rearrangement uses TRBV19 and TRBJ2-7, with 7 bases that match TRBD1. Trimming at V came to 5 bases and at J to 6 bases, leaving 10 bases not matched to a gene. The CDR3 runs 14 residues. The germline V gene has CDR1 LNHDA and CDR2 SQIVND (reference sequence). The CDR3 bases are TGTGCCAGTAGTTTTGGGACAGAGGTGAGCGAGCAGTACTTC. It specifies CASSFGTEVSEQYF.

The rearrangement joins TRBV27 to TRBJ1-1, with 8 bases aligning to TRBD1. The CDR3 runs 16 residues. The V gene's germline CDR1 is MNHEY and CDR2 SMNVEV (reference sequence). With V trimmed by 3 bases and J by 0 bases, 6 bases remained unmatched. DNA for the CDR3: TGTGCCAGCAGTTTCCAGGGACAGGCGATGAACACTGAAGCTTTCTTT. As protein: CASSFQGQAMNTEAFF.